A selection of T cell receptor beta chains follows, all from one sample in a study of T cells in Graves' hyperthyroidism and ophthalmopathy. Via MiXCR, TCRdb re-called the multiplex PCR reads, giving one row per CDR3 protein. The profile shows 730,000 or so distinct CDR3 sequences, around 20% of them singletons. Sequenced input: blood. The receptors shown here come from a woman aged 45-60 years with Graves' hyperthyroidism that later progressed to Graves' ophthalmopathy. Both conserved end residues are part of each CDR3. The D gene is left open where the match is weak. Clone size is not always given. Where it is, it says once, few, many or a class for expanded clones.

>TRBJ1-1|many|-|TRBV11-2
CASSLDRVRTEAFF
TGTGCCAGCAGCTTAGACAGGGTGAGGACTGAAGCTTTCTTT
>TRBJ2-1|-|-|TRBV6-1
CASSDVGQSKRGNEQFF
TGTGCCAGCAGTGACGTTGGGCAGTCTAAAAGAGGCAATGAGCAGTTCTTC
>TRBJ2-3|-|TRBD1|TRBV5-1
CASSLSRTGATDTQYF
TGCGCCAGCAGCTTGTCTAGGACAGGGGCCACAGATACGCAGTATTTT
>TRBJ1-1|few|-|TRBV4-2
CASSREQGGNTEAFF
TGTGCCAGCAGCCGAGAACAGGGCGGGAACACTGAAGCTTTCTTT
>TRBJ1-1|-|-|TRBV7-9
CASTFGGNREAFF
TGTGCCAGCACATTCGGAGGGAACAGGGAAGCTTTCTTT
>TRBJ2-1|many|TRBD1|TRBV27
CASSLRGQGDEQFF
TGTGCCAGCAGTCTCCGGGGACAGGGGGATGAGCAGTTCTTC
>TRBJ2-2|few|-|TRBV12-3/TRBV12-4
CASSRGGLAAPNTGELFF
TGTGCCAGCAGCAGGGGGGGGCTAGCGGCACCCAACACCGGGGAGCTGTTTTTT
>TRBJ1-2|-|TRBD1|TRBV5-1
CASSYIPAGGATYGYTF
TGCGCCAGCAGCTACATACCAGCAGGGGGCGCTACGTATGGCTACACCTTC
>TRBJ1-2|-|-|TRBV29-1
CSVAGPQGGYTF
TGCAGCGTTGCGGGACCCCAGGGTGGCTACACCTTC
>TRBJ2-7|-|TRBD1|TRBV12-3/TRBV12-4
CASRWTGGSEQYF
TGTGCCAGCAGATGGACAGGGGGCTCCGAGCAGTACTTC
>TRBJ1-3|few|-|TRBV5-1
CASSLSNGYSGNTIYF
TGCGCCAGCAGCTTATCAAACGGTTACTCTGGAAACACCATATATTTT
>TRBJ1-1|many|-|TRBV7-9
CASSSWTVNTEAFF
TGTGCCAGCAGCTCGTGGACAGTAAACACTGAAGCTTTCTTT
>TRBJ1-5|-|TRBD1|TRBV19
CASSMVDRANQPQHF
TGTGCCAGTAGTATGGTCGACAGGGCCAATCAGCCCCAGCATTTT
>TRBJ2-6|few|-|TRBV6-1
CASTLGGANVLTF
TGTGCCAGCACCCTCGGTGGGGCCAACGTCCTGACTTTC
>TRBJ2-3|-|TRBD2|TRBV7-3
CASSLIAGGGVGTQYF
TGTGCCAGCAGCTTAATAGCGGGGGGCGGGGTTGGTACGCAGTATTTT
>TRBJ1-1|many|-|TRBV13
CASSLSARMNTEAFF
TGTGCCAGCAGCTTAAGTGCAAGAATGAACACTGAAGCTTTCTTT
>TRBJ2-5|many|-|TRBV3-1
CASSQGTTRRAETQYF
TGTGCCAGCAGCCAGGGAACCACGCGGAGGGCAGAGACCCAGTACTTC
>TRBJ1-5|few|-|TRBV7-6
CASSLDGTNQPQHF
TGTGCCAGCAGCTTAGACGGAACAAATCAGCCCCAGCATTTT
>TRBJ1-1|many|TRBD1|TRBV5-1
CASSLATGGWMKAEAFF
TGCGCCAGCAGCTTGGCGACAGGGGGATGGATGAAGGCTGAAGCTTTCTTT
>TRBJ2-5|-|TRBD2|TRBV6-6
CASSYTQLAGGAGTETQYF
TGTGCCAGCAGTTACACACAACTAGCGGGGGGCGCCGGGACAGAGACCCAGTACTTC
>TRBJ2-1|many|TRBD1|TRBV11-3
CASSLVGQGINEQFF
TGTGCCAGCAGCTTAGTTGGACAGGGGATCAATGAGCAGTTCTTC
>TRBJ1-5|-|TRBD1|TRBV20-1
CSAVSVGTGNQPQHF
TGCAGTGCGGTGAGCGTCGGGACAGGAAATCAGCCCCAGCATTTT
>TRBJ1-1|many|-|TRBV30
CAWGEPEAFF
TGTGCCTGGGGGGAACCCGAAGCTTTCTTT
>TRBJ2-1|few|-|TRBV20-1
CSARVRGPSYSEQFF
TGCAGTGCTAGAGTCCGGGGACCTTCCTACAGTGAGCAGTTCTTC
>TRBJ2-2|-|-|TRBV4-2
CASSQLAKNTGELFF
TGTGCCAGCAGCCAACTAGCGAAGAACACCGGGGAGCTGTTTTTT
>TRBJ1-2|-|-|TRBV10-2
CASSETDDGGYTF
TGCGCCAGCAGTGAGACGGATGACGGGGGCTACACCTTC
>TRBJ1-5|-|TRBD1|TRBV18
CASSSGQGAEQPQHF
TGTGCCAGCTCTTCCGGACAGGGGGCAGAGCAGCCCCAGCATTTT
>TRBJ1-6|many|-|TRBV11-2
CASRAGGFNSPLHF
TGTGCCAGCAGAGCCGGGGGGTTTAATTCACCCCTCCACTTT
>TRBJ1-1|-|-|TRBV5-1
CASSLGDDRYTEAFF
TGCGCCAGCAGCTTGGGGGATGACAGGTACACTGAAGCTTTCTTT
>TRBJ1-3|-|-|TRBV12-3/TRBV12-4
CASRGTPGNTIYF
TGTGCCAGCAGAGGCACTCCGGGAAACACCATATATTTT
>TRBJ1-2|many|TRBD1|TRBV12-3/TRBV12-4
CASSYYTTGDSDGYTF
TGTGCCAGCAGCTATTACACAACAGGGGACTCGGATGGCTACACCTTC